This is a list of T cell receptor beta chains from one sample in a study of identical twins. TCRdb redid the calling of the 5' RACE reads with MiXCR, one entry per CDR3 protein. The profile shows 1.5 million to 2 million distinct CDR3 sequences, about 32% of them singletons. The sequenced sample consisted of cord blood. The receptor set was obtained from a newborn girl in good health. Both conserved end residues are part of each CDR3. A D gene is named only where the DNA matches it firmly. A clone size is listed for some rows: how often the clone was seen (once, few, many), or a class if it is expanded.

j_call	d_call	v_call	clone_size	cdr3_aa	cdr3_nt
TRBJ1-3	TRBD1	TRBV9	few	CASSARTGGNTIYF	TGTGCCAGCAGCGCCCGGACAGGAGGAAACACCATATATTTT
TRBJ2-7	TRBD2	TRBV20-1	NA	CSAPLAGGSEQYF	TGCAGTGCCCCACTAGCGGGAGGTAGCGAGCAGTACTTC
TRBJ2-5	NA	TRBV28	NA	CASSLLSGINEQYF	TGTGCCAGCAGTTTGTTATCGGGGATCAATGAGCAGTACTTC
TRBJ2-7	TRBD2	TRBV2	NA	CASNSGTSGYYEQYF	TGTGCCAGCAATTCCGGGACTAGCGGATACTACGAGCAGTACTTC
TRBJ1-2	TRBD1	TRBV5-1	many	CASSLVDRVYGYTF	TGCGCCAGCAGCTTGGTGGACAGGGTCTATGGCTACACCTTC
TRBJ1-1	NA	TRBV2	NA	CASRGRPNTEAFF	TGTGCCAGCAGGGGACGGCCTAACACTGAAGCTTTCTTT
TRBJ2-3	NA	TRBV15	NA	CATSRQRTQYF	TGTGCCACCAGCAGACAGCGGACGCAGTATTTT
TRBJ1-4	TRBD1	TRBV27	NA	CASSSTGYEKLFF	TGTGCCAGCAGTTCGACAGGGTATGAAAAACTGTTTTTT
TRBJ2-2	TRBD2	TRBV9	few	CASSVGPSGSGELFF	TGTGCCAGCAGCGTAGGGCCTAGCGGGAGCGGGGAGCTGTTTTTT
TRBJ2-1	NA	TRBV10-3	many	CAISESGDEQFF	TGTGCCATCAGTGAGTCGGGGGATGAGCAGTTCTTC
TRBJ2-5	TRBD2	TRBV11-1	NA	CASSLPFVAGAYRSYLQETQYF	TGTGCCAGCAGCTTACCCTTCGTAGCGGGAGCCTATCGTTCTTACCTTCAAGAGACCCAGTACTTC
TRBJ2-7	TRBD1	TRBV28	NA	CASSLTKPTGDEQYF	TGTGCCAGCAGCCTTACAAAACCGACAGGGGACGAGCAGTACTTC
TRBJ2-5	TRBD2	TRBV4-2	NA	CASSQTGLAGVETQYF	TGTGCCAGCAGCCAAACGGGACTAGCGGGAGTTGAGACCCAGTACTTC
TRBJ1-6	NA	TRBV12-3/TRBV12-4	NA	CASSLGSPYNSPLHF	TGTGCCAGCAGTTTGGGTAGCCCCTATAATTCACCCCTCCACTTT
TRBJ1-1	NA	TRBV6-1	many	CASKFRGQSLLNTEAFF	TGTGCCAGCAAATTCCGAGGACAGAGCCTATTGAACACTGAAGCTTTCTTT
TRBJ2-1	TRBD2	TRBV6-1	few	CASSVQTSLEQFF	TGTGCCAGCAGTGTACAGACTAGCCTTGAGCAGTTCTTC
TRBJ2-5	TRBD2	TRBV5-1	NA	CDSNIAGGQKETQYF	TGCGACAGCAACATAGCGGGAGGGCAAAAAGAGACCCAGTACTTC